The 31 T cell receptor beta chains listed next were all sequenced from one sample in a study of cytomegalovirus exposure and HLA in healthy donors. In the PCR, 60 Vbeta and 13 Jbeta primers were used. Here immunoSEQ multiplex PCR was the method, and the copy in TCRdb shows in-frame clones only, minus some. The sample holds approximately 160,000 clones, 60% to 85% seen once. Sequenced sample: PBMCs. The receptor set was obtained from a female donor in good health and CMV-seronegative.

In nucleotides, the CDR3 is TGTGCCTGCCAAGCTTATATTGGGACAGAGTACGAGCAGTACTTC. Its protein product is CACQAYIGTEYEQYF. The rearrangement joins TRBV11-1 to TRBJ2-5, with TRBD1 identical over 7 bases. The DNA matches TRBJ2-7 better at its end, which makes the J call doubtful. In germline, CDR1 is SGHAT, CDR2 FQDESV (reference sequence). The length of the CDR3 is 15 residues.

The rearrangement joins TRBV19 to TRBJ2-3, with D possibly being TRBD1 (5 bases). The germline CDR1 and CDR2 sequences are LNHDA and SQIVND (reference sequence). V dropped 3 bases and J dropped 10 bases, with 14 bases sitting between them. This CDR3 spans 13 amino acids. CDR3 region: CASSIPPPGPQYF. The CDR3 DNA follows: TGTGCCAGTAGTATTCCCCCCCCAGGGCCGCAGTATTTT.

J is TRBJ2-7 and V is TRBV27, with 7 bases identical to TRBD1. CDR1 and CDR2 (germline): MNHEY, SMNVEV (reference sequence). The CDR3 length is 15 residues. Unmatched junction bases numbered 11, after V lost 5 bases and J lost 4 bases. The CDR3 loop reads CASSAQGERLYEQYF. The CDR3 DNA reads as TGTGCCAGCAGTGCCCAGGGGGAACGGCTGTACGAGCAGTACTTC.

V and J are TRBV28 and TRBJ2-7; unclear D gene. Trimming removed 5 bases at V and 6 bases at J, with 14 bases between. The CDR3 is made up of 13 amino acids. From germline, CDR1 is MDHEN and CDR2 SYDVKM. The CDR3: CASSRTPLIEQYF. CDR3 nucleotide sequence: TGTGCCAGCAGTCGAACTCCACTAATCGAGCAGTACTTC.

The CDR3 DNA sequence: TGTGCCAGCAGTGACGCTCCCGACAGGGGGTACGAGACCCAGTACTTC. Protein: CASSDAPDRGYETQYF. The chain links TRBV25-1 to TRBJ2-5, with TRBD1 identical over 9 bases. The CDR3 loop spans 16 amino acids. Germline V gene data show CDR1 as MGHDK and CDR2 as SYGVNS. Losses at the gene ends were 3 bases for V and 5 bases for J; bases not matched to a gene: 10.

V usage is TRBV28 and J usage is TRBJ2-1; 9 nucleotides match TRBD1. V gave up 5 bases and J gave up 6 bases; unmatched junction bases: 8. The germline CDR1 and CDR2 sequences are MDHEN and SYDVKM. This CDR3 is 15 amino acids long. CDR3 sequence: CASSAPGQGGNEQFF. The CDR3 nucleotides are TGTGCCAGCAGTGCCCCGGGACAGGGTGGCAATGAGCAGTTCTTC.

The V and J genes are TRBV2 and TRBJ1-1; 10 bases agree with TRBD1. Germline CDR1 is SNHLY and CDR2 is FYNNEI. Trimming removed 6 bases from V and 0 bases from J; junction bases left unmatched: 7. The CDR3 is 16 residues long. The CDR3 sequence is CASRRDRGSMNTEAFF. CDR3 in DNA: TGTGCCAGCAGGAGGGACAGGGGAAGTATGAACACTGAAGCTTTCTTT.

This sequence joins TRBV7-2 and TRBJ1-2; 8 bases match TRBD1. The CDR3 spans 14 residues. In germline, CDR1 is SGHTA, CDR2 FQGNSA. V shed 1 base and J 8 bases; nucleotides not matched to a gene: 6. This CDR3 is CASSLGQGARGYTF. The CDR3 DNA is TGTGCCAGCAGCTTAGGTCAGGGGGCTCGAGGCTACACCTTC.

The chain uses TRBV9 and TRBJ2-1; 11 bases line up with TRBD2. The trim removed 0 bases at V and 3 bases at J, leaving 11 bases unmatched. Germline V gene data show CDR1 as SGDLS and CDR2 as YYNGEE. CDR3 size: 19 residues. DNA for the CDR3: TGTGCCAGCAGCGTAGCCCTCCACGTCGGACTAGCGGGCTACAATGAGCAGTTCTTC. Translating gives CASSVALHVGLAGYNEQFF.

The CDR3 region has the DNA TGCGCCAGCAGCTTGGGCCACGCGGGAGGGGAGATGGATACGCAGTATTTT. Protein product: CASSLGHAGGEMDTQYF. The J gene is TRBJ2-3, the V gene TRBV5-1; 9 positions match TRBD2. Germline CDR1 and CDR2: SGHRS and YFSETQ. This CDR3 region has 17 residues. V trimming: 0 bases; J trimming: 6 bases; junction bases outside the gene matches: 11. Full variable domain (outside the CDR3, taken from reference TRBV5-1 and TRBJ2-3): KAGVTQTPRYLIKTRGQQVTLSCSPISGHRSVSWYQQTPGQGLQFLFEYFSETQRNKGNFPGRFSGRQFSNSRSEMNVSTLELGDSALYLCASSLGHAGGEMDTQYFGPGTRLTVL.

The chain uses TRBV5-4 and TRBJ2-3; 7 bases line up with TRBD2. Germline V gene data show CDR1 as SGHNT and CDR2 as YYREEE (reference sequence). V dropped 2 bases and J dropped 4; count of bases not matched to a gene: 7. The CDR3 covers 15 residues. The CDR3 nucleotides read TGTGCCAGCAGCTTAGGTGGGGGGGTTCCAGATACGCAGTATTTT. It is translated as CASSLGGGVPDTQYF.

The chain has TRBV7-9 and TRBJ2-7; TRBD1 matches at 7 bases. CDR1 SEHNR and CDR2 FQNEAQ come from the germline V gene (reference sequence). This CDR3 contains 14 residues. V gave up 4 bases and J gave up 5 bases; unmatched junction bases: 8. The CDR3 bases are TGTGCCAGCAGCTCTTGGACAGGCTTTCACGAGCAGTACTTC. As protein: CASSSWTGFHEQYF.

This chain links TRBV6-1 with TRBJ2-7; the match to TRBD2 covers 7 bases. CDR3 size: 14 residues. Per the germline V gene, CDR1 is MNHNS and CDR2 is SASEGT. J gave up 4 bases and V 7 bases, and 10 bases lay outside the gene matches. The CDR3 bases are TGTGCCAGCATATCTAGCGGAGCTATTTACGAGCAGTACTTC. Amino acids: CASISSGAIYEQYF.

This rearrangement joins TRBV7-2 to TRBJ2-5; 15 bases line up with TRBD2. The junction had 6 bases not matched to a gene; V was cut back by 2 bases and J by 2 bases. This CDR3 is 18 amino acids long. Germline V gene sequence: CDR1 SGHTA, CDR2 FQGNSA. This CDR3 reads CASSLRGTSGGLQETQYF. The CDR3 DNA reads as TGTGCCAGCAGCTTAAGGGGGACTAGCGGGGGGTTACAAGAGACCCAGTACTTC.

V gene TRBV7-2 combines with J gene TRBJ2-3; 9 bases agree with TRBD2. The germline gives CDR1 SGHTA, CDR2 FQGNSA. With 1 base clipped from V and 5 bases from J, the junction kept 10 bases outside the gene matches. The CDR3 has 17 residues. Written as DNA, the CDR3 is TGTGCCAGCAGCTTAGAAGTGGCGGGGGGGCAGGGAGATACGCAGTATTTT. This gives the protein CASSLEVAGGQGDTQYF.

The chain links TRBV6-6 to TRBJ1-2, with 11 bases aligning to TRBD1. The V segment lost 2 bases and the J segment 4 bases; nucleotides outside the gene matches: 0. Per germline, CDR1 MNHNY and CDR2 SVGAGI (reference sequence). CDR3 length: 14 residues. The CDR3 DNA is TGTGCCAGCAGTTACGGGACAGGGGGCTATGGCTACACCTTC. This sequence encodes CASSYGTGGYGYTF.

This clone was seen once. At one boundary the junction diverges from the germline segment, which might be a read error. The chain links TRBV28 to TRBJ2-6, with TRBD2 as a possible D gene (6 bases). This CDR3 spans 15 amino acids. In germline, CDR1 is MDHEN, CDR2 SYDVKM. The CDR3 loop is CASRRRGTGANGLTF. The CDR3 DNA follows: TGTGCCAGCAGAAGGCGAGGGACTGGGGCCAACGGCCTGACTTTC.

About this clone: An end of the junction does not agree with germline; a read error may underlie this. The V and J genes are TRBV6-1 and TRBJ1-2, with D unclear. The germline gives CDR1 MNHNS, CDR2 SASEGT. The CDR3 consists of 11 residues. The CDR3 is CASSEAIHQAF. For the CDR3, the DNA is TGTGCCAGCAGTGAAGCCATCCATCAGGCCTTC.

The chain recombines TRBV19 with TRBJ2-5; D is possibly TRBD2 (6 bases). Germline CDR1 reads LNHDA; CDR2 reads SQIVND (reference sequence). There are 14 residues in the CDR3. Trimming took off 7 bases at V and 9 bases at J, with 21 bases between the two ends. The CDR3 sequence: CASKEGAGGAPQYF. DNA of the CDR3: TGTGCCAGTAAGGAGGGAGCAGGCGGAGCCCCCCAGTACTTC.

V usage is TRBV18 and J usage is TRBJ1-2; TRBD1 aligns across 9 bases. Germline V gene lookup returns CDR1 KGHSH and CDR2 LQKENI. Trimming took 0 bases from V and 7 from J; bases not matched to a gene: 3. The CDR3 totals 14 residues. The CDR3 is CASSPPGQGVGYTF. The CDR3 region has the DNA TGTGCCAGCTCACCACCGGGACAGGGAGTTGGCTACACCTTC.

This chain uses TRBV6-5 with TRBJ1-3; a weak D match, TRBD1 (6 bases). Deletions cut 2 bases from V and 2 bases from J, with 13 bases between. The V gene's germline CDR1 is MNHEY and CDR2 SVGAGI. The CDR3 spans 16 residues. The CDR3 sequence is CASSYNWGLAGNTIYF. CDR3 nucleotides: TGTGCCAGCAGTTACAACTGGGGGCTGGCTGGAAACACCATATATTTT.

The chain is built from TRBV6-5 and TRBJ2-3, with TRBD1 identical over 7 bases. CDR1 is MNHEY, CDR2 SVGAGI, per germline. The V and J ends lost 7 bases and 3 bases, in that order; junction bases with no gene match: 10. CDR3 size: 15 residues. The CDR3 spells CASINDRDGTDTQYF. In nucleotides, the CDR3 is TGTGCCAGCATCAACGACAGGGATGGGACAGATACGCAGTATTTT.

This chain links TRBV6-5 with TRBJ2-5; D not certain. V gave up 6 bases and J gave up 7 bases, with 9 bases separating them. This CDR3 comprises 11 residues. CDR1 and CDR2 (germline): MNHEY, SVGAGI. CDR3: CASSPGVTQYF. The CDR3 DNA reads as TGTGCCAGCAGCCCCGGTGTGACCCAGTACTTC.

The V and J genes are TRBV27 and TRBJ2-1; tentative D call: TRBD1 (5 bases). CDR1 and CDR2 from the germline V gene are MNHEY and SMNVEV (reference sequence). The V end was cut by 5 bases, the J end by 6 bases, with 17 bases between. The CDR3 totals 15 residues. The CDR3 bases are TGTGCCAGCAGTCTCCAGGGTTTAGGTTTCAATGAGCAGTTCTTC. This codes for CASSLQGLGFNEQFF.

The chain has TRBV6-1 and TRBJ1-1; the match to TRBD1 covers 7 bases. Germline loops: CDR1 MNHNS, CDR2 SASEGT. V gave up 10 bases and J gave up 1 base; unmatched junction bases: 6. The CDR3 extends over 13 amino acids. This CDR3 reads CAINRGANTEAFF. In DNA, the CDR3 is TGTGCCATCAACAGGGGAGCGAACACTGAAGCTTTCTTT.

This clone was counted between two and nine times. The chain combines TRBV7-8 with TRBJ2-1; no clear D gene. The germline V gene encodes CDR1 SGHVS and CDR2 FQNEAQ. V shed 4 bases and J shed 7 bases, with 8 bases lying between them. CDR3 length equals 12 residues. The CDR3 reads CASSSRGNEQFF. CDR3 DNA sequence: TGTGCCAGCAGCTCCCGAGGTAATGAGCAGTTCTTC.

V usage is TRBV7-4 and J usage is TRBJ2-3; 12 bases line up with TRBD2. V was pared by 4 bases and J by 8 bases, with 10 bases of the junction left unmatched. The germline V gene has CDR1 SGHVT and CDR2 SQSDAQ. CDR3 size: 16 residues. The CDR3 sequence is CASSSPRASGGGTQYF. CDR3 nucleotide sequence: TGTGCCAGCAGCTCACCTAGGGCTAGCGGGGGGGGTACGCAGTATTTT.

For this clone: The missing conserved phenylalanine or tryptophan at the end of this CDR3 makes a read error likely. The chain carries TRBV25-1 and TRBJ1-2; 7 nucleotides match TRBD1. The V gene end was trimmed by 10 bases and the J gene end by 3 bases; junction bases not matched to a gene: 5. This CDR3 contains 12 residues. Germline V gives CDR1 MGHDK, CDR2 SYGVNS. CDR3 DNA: TGTGCCACTAACAGGGGTCACTATGGCTACACCCTC. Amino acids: CATNRGHYGYTL.

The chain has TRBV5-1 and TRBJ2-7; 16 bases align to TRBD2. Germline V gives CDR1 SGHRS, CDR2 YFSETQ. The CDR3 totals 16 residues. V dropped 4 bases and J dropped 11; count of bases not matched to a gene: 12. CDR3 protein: CASSLGTSGRASSEYF. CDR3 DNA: TGCGCCAGCAGCCTCGGGACTAGCGGGAGGGCCAGCTCCGAGTACTTC.

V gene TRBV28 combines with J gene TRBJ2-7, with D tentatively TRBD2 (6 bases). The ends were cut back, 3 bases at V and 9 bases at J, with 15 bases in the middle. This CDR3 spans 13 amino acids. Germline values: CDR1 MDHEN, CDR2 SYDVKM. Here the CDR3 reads CASSFPGTLAQYF. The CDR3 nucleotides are TGTGCCAGCAGTTTTCCCGGGACTCTCGCGCAGTACTTC.

CDR3 residues: CASSPYTSGGYEQYF. The CDR3 nucleotides are TGTGCCAGCAGCCCCTACACTAGCGGGGGCTACGAGCAGTACTTC. V and J are TRBV7-2 and TRBJ2-5; 11 positions agree with TRBD2. The better agreement between TRBJ2-7 and the DNA end casts doubt on the J call. Looked up from germline, CDR1 is SGHTA and CDR2 is FQGNSA. This CDR3 has 15 amino acids.